This TCR beta chain was retrieved from a study of blood T cells in healthy people across ages. This clonotype was counted between two and nine times. It was with a sample-barcoded 5' primer and a J-beta primer mix that a second PCR of about 6 to 12 cycles was run. Using its own MiXCR run on the 5' RACE reads, TCRdb lists one record per CDR3 protein. The table lists roughly 800,000 distinct CDR3 sequences, roughly 50% of them singletons. Per the germline V gene, CDR1 is MGHRA and CDR2 is YSYEKL. The CDR3 runs 18 residues. V lost 4 bases to trimming and J lost 14 bases; unmatched junction nucleotides: 18.

The sequenced material came from blood. This chain links TRBV4-1 with TRBJ2-3, with 16 bases identical to TRBD2. This receptor was taken from a man older than 75 in good health. In nucleotides, the CDR3 is TGCGCCAGCAGCCCGGGACTAGCGGGAGGGCCGAGGCACAGATACGCGTATTTT. Translating it yields CASSPGLAGGPRHRYAYF.